The T cell receptor (beta chain) under discussion was sequenced for a study of cytomegalovirus exposure and HLA in healthy donors. In the case of this clone: Its ends do not fully match the called genes, so a read error is possible.

The CDR3 covers 16 residues. The germline V gene has CDR1 SEHNR and CDR2 FQNEAQ (reference sequence). 13 Jbeta primers and 60 Vbeta primers were used for the PCR. Clones were read by immunoSEQ multiplex PCR, and TCRdb kept only the in-frame ones, dropping some. The table includes approximately 280,000 clones, about 90% detected once. Input material: PBMCs. This receptor was identified in a woman aged 18 to 35 in good health and CMV-seronegative. The J gene is TRBJ2-3, the V gene TRBV7-9, with 7 nucleotides matching TRBD2. CDR3 region: CSSSPRRGTSTDTQYF. The CDR3 DNA reads TGTTCCAGCAGCCCAAGGCGGGGGACTAGCACAGATACGCAGTATTTT.